The entry that follows covers one TCR beta chain sequence. Its recognized antigen is unknown. This could be a read error, since a much larger clone is one nucleotide away. The library was produced with PCR. Sequencing relied on an Illumina HiSeq 2500. To reduce PCR and sequencing biases, unique molecular identifiers were incorporated into the TCR beta cDNA libraries. Roughly 500,000 cDNA molecules were obtained per 1 to 10 million input T cells, so each molecule approximated one T cell. The same protocol used for the earlier healthy control dataset was applied to prepare and sequence the patient libraries. Samples belonging to the same batch were prepared together, multiplexed and sequenced on a shared HiSeq lane. In the original analysis: Raw barcoded reads were processed with MIGEC, discarding single-read molecular identifier groups before consensus assembly and CDR3 extraction. Clonotype tables were post-analysed with VDJtools, and diversity was normalized by down-sampling all datasets to the smallest sample size. Repertoire overlap clustering matched CDR3 amino acid but not nucleotide sequences to correct batch-related cross-sample contamination. The public reads were run again by TCRdb, first through fastp at Q25 and then through MiXCR, and only productive beta chains were kept. Duplicate CDR3 protein sequences are folded into a single record with the most common DNA and genes. These V and J calls derive from TCRdb rather than the authors' analysis. The table for this sample lists roughly 170,000 distinct CDR3 sequences; approximately 30% of them were counted only once. Together, the top ten hold over 1.2% of the sample.

To demonstrate the VDJtools post-analysis software, TCR beta repertoires were profiled from the peripheral blood of over ten young patients with multiple sclerosis. The multiple sclerosis patients were children and adolescents between roughly 6 and 16 years of age. The data belong to a study of post-analysis software for immune sequencing data (dated by TCRdb to 2015 to 2017). For the study in its entirety: Disease courses on record covered relapsing-remitting, secondary progressive and progressive-relapsing multiple sclerosis, though some patients had no subtype annotation. Patient repertoires were compared against around 10 previously published healthy control repertoires from donors aged roughly 6 to 26 years. A subset of samples was prepared in parallel using single-end sample barcoding, then pooled and co-amplified after Illumina adapter ligation.

Results and caveats for the whole study, not just this receptor: Patients showed significantly higher frequencies than controls for about 5 TRBV segments, among them TRBV5-6, TRBV5-1 and TRBV20-1. Multiple sclerosis patients had significantly lower normalized Chao1 diversity than controls, a result that suggests substantial peripheral T-cell clonal expansion. The control group was slightly older than the multiple sclerosis patient group. Direct clustering with F measure revealed strong co-clustering of samples prepared in the same batch, which led to a batch-effect correction.

V is shortened by 4 bases, J by 11 bases, and the region joining them spans 11 bases. According to the germline V gene (reference sequence), CDR1 reads DFQATT and CDR2 reads SNEGSKA. The CDR3 runs 10 amino acids, cysteine and phenylalanine included. CDR3 DNA is the only sequence kept; it has 30 bases, read in frame from the first base. The source is a girl under 18 with multiple sclerosis. Sample: blood. Recombination connected TRBV20-1 to TRBJ2-5; the D gene cannot be resolved reliably. The CDR3 in this case is CSATRHEQYF. The sequence in DNA is TGCAGTGCTACTCGGCATGAGCAGTACTTC.